This T cell receptor beta chain emerged from a study of T cell clonality in common variable immunodeficiency. Notes on the study in general: Fewer deletions and N-nucleotide insertions were reportedly seen in common variable immunodeficiency TCR beta sequences. CVID subjects showed higher TCRbeta clonality than healthy controls.

Germline loops: CDR1 SNHLY, CDR2 FYNNEI. The CDR3 has 15 residues. V trimming: 1 base; J trimming: 8 bases; junction bases outside the gene matches: 6. Note on this clone: Its specificity is unknown. With the read ending 3 residues before the CDR3 end, the germline J gene is used to fill in that end.

The method was immunoSEQ multiplex PCR; TCRdb's version includes in-frame clones alone and lacks a portion of them. The profile covers roughly 40,000 clones, none occurring a single time. Reduced serum IgG, IgA and/or IgM plus specific antibody deficiency defined CVID. Of CVID subjects, around 16 were female and over 25 male, mean age approximately 40. Blood came from CVID subjects not ill and not taking immunomodulatory or immunosuppressive medication. The clonotype originates from a human donor with common variable immunodeficiency. The sequenced material came from peripheral blood mononuclear cells. The V gene is TRBV2, the J gene TRBJ2-1; TRBD2 matches 9 bases. CDR3 protein: CASSEELAGTYEQFF. The DNA read from the CDR3 is TGTGCCAGCAGTGAAGAGCTAGCGGGAACCTATGAG.